These T cell receptor beta chains were read from a single sample in a study of shared T cell receptors in the human thymus. Sequencing used immunoSEQ multiplex PCR; TCRdb keeps in-frame clones, though not all of them. This table has approximately 490,000 clones, around 78% appearing once. This sample was shared with a second study, whose subject was human thymus T cells.

Specimen: thymocytes. The source is a boy less than two years old with a congenital heart defect. Both conserved end residues are part of each CDR3. Fields, in order: J gene, clone size, D gene, V gene, CDR3 DNA, CDR3 protein. D genes are given only for firm matches. Expanded clones get a size class; other rows say once, few or many, or leave the size out.

j_gene: TRBJ2-1; abundance: .; d_gene: TRBD2; v_gene: TRBV4-3; CDR3nt: TGCGCCAGCAGTCACGAAGCCGATCTAGCGGCAGCCTACAATGAGCAGTTCTTC; CDR3aa: CASSHEADLAAAYNEQFF
j_gene: TRBJ2-4; abundance: .; d_gene: .; v_gene: TRBV21-1; CDR3nt: TGTGCCAGCAGCAAAGAGGGGGTAGAGCGGATAGTAATAGCCAAAAACATTCAGTACTTC; CDR3aa: CASSKEGVERIVIAKNIQYF
j_gene: TRBJ1-5; abundance: .; d_gene: TRBD1; v_gene: TRBV6-1; CDR3nt: TGTGCCAGCAGTGAAACAGGGGTCAATCAGCCCCAGCATTTT; CDR3aa: CASSETGVNQPQHF
j_gene: TRBJ2-5; abundance: .; d_gene: .; v_gene: TRBV20-1; CDR3nt: TGCAGTACCGTCCCAGGGCGGACCCAGTACTTC; CDR3aa: CSTVPGRTQYF
j_gene: TRBJ2-3; abundance: few; d_gene: .; v_gene: TRBV5-1; CDR3nt: TGCGCCAGCAGCTTGGGACAGCTCCCAGATACGCAGTATTTT; CDR3aa: CASSLGQLPDTQYF
j_gene: TRBJ2-2; abundance: .; d_gene: .; v_gene: TRBV18; CDR3nt: TGTGCCAGCTCTCCTCCTACGAACACCGGGGAGCTGTTTTTT; CDR3aa: CASSPPTNTGELFF
j_gene: TRBJ1-1; abundance: .; d_gene: TRBD1; v_gene: TRBV5-4; CDR3nt: TGTGCCAGCAGCTGGGACAGCAATGAAGCTTTCTTT; CDR3aa: CASSWDSNEAFF
j_gene: TRBJ2-1; abundance: few; d_gene: TRBD2; v_gene: TRBV30; CDR3nt: TGTGCCTGGGGGACGGGGGGGACGTGGACTAGCGGGAGTGAGCAGTTCTTC; CDR3aa: CAWGTGGTWTSGSEQFF
j_gene: TRBJ2-1; abundance: .; d_gene: TRBD2; v_gene: TRBV19; CDR3nt: TGTGCCAGTACCAAGGTCTTAGCTAGCGGGAACTTGGATGAGCAGTTCTTC; CDR3aa: CASTKVLASGNLDEQFF
j_gene: TRBJ2-1; abundance: .; d_gene: TRBD2; v_gene: TRBV6-5; CDR3nt: TGTGCCAGCAGTTTAACTAGCGGGAGTTCGTACAATGAGCAGTTCTTC; CDR3aa: CASSLTSGSSYNEQFF
j_gene: TRBJ2-7; abundance: .; d_gene: .; v_gene: TRBV7-9; CDR3nt: TGTGCCAGCAGCCTTCGGGGGTGCGAGCAGTACTTC; CDR3aa: CASSLRGCEQYF
j_gene: TRBJ2-3; abundance: .; d_gene: TRBD2; v_gene: TRBV13; CDR3nt: TGTGCCAGCAGCTTAGTGACTAGCGGCGAGGCAGATACGCAGTATTTT; CDR3aa: CASSLVTSGEADTQYF
j_gene: TRBJ2-7; abundance: few; d_gene: TRBD2; v_gene: TRBV28; CDR3nt: TGTGCCAGCACTCCCTCAGCGGGAGTAAACGACGAGCAGTACTTC; CDR3aa: CASTPSAGVNDEQYF
j_gene: TRBJ2-6; abundance: .; d_gene: .; v_gene: TRBV10-3; CDR3nt: TGTGCCACGTCGGCGGCGGGGGCCAACGTCCTGACTTTC; CDR3aa: CATSAAGANVLTF
j_gene: TRBJ2-6; abundance: .; d_gene: TRBD2; v_gene: TRBV27; CDR3nt: TGTGCCAGCACTCCGGGACTAGCGGACTCTGGGGCCAACGTCCTGACTTTC; CDR3aa: CASTPGLADSGANVLTF
j_gene: TRBJ2-7; abundance: .; d_gene: .; v_gene: TRBV12-2; CDR3nt: TGTGCAAGTCGGTTCCGGACAGGGGGGGCCTACGAGCAGTACTTC; CDR3aa: CASRFRTGGAYEQYF
j_gene: TRBJ2-2; abundance: .; d_gene: TRBD2; v_gene: TRBV7-9; CDR3nt: TGTGCCAGCAGCTGCAAGACTAGCGGGAGGGAGGAAAGCACCGGGGAGCTGTTTTTT; CDR3aa: CASSCKTSGREESTGELFF